This T cell receptor (beta chain) stems from a study of patients and donors after allogeneic stem cell transplantation. The table lists this clonotype with a few counts. TCRdb independently ran MiXCR on the RT-PCR reads; one entry per CDR3 protein. The repertoire consists of 400,000 to 450,000 distinct CDR3 sequences, with roughly 16% occurring once and the leading ten covering less than 8%. Sequencing was carried out using blood, either unsorted or a sorted T cell fraction (not recorded which). This TCR was recovered from a human donor who was either an allogeneic HSCT recipient or a stem cell or donor lymphocyte infusion donor (not recorded which). It is not recorded whose cells these are; they may come from a transplant donor.

The CDR3 region is CASSLWRSTDTQYF. CDR3 DNA sequence: TGTGCCAGCAGTTTGTGGAGGTCCACAGATACGCAGTATTTT. The chain recombines TRBV27 with TRBJ2-3, with D possibly matching TRBD2 (5 bases). The CDR3 runs 14 residues. With 3 bases removed from V and 2 bases from J, the gap between germline ends came to 9 bases. CDR1 is MNHEY and CDR2 is SMNVEV in the germline V gene (reference sequence).